Presented here are 13 T cell receptor beta chains from one specimen sequenced in a study of blood T cells in healthy people across ages. Using a J-beta primer mix together with a sample-barcoded 5' primer, a second PCR was run for about 6 to 12 cycles. From the 5' RACE reads, TCRdb called clonotypes with MiXCR, one entry per CDR3 protein. The repertoire holds 1,500,000 or so distinct CDR3 sequences, roughly 60% seen once, with 5% to 7% in the top ten. Sequenced sample: blood. These receptor sequences come from a man aged 18 to 30 in good health.

This clonotype was observed at least ten times. The chain employs TRBV27 and TRBJ2-7; 8 bases are shared with TRBD2. The V and J ends lost 0 bases and 7 bases, in that order; junction bases with no gene match: 14. Germline CDR1 is MNHEY and CDR2 is SMNVEV (reference sequence). This CDR3 comprises 17 residues. The CDR3 DNA follows: TGTGCCAGCAGTTTATCATCACGGCCGGGGGGGCAACGGGAGCAGTACTTC. Its translation is CASSLSSRPGGQREQYF.

This clonotype occurred a few times. The genes are TRBV29-1 and TRBJ2-7, with 8 bases matching TRBD1. Per germline, CDR1 SQVTM and CDR2 ANQGSEA. Trimming at V came to 4 bases and at J to 4 bases, leaving 3 bases not matched to a gene. The CDR3 runs 12 residues. The CDR3 is CSVVGQAYEQYF. CDR3 bases: TGCAGCGTTGTGGGACAGGCATACGAGCAGTACTTC.

On this clonotype: The germline gene is not matched at one end of the junction; a read error may be the cause. The chain carries TRBV7-9 and TRBJ2-4, with D perhaps matching TRBD2 (5 bases). The J call is doubtful: the DNA matches TRBJ2-7 better. Germline-derived CDR1 and CDR2 are SEHNR and FQNEAQ (reference sequence). This CDR3 region has 14 residues. DNA for the CDR3: TGTGCCAGCGGCTTAGCGATCAGAGGGTACGAGCAGTACTTC. As protein: CASGLAIRGYEQYF.

The chain links TRBV10-3 to TRBJ2-1, with 14 bases fitting TRBD2. The CDR3 spans 20 residues. Germline CDR1 ENHRY, CDR2 SYGVKD. V lost 5 bases and J lost 7; bases outside the gene matches: 19. CDR3 sequence reads: CAISHRGTSGGNGDLNEQFF. DNA of the CDR3: TGTGCCATCAGTCACCGGGGGACTAGCGGGGGAAACGGGGATTTAAATGAGCAGTTCTTC.

V gene TRBV25-1 combines with J gene TRBJ2-3, with D hard to call. The CDR3 is made up of 14 amino acids. With 6 bases removed from V and 6 bases from J, the gap between germline ends came to 16 bases. From germline, CDR1 is MGHDK and CDR2 SYGVNS. The CDR3 here is CASSGVNEFDTQYF. CDR3 nucleotide sequence: TGTGCCAGCAGCGGAGTGAACGAATTCGATACGCAGTATTTT.

This clonotype has just a few counts. As DNA, the CDR3 is TGCAGCGCTGCCCGGGACAGGGGTTCTTACGAGCAGTACTTC. This translates into CSAARDRGSYEQYF. The chain employs TRBV20-1 and TRBJ2-7; 10 bases match TRBD1. Germline CDR1 and CDR2: DFQATT and SNEGSKA (reference sequence). CDR3 size: 14 residues.

J is TRBJ2-3 and V is TRBV21-1; TRBD1 was called by the table and not checked on the DNA. TRBV21-1 is marked as a pseudogene. The CDR3 length is 19 residues. As DNA, the CDR3 is TGTGCCAGCAGCATGATAGTCGGACAGCGGGGGCCGAGCACAGATACGCAGTATTTT. It specifies CASSMIVGQRGPSTDTQYF.

The V and J genes are TRBV6-5 and TRBJ2-5, with D possibly being TRBD1 or TRBD2 (5 bases each). The CDR3 consists of 14 residues. V shed 6 bases and J shed 11 bases, with 22 bases lying between them. In germline, CDR1 is MNHEY, CDR2 SVGAGI. The CDR3 protein is CASSLGTLGNEQYF. Here the CDR3 DNA reads TGTGCCAGCAGCCTGGGGACCCTGGGGAATGAGCAGTACTTC.

This chain connects TRBV11-3 to TRBJ1-2, with TRBD1 identical over 8 bases. With V trimmed by 0 bases and J by 0 bases, 9 bases remained unmatched. There are 18 residues in the CDR3. Germline-derived CDR1 and CDR2 are SGHNT and YENEEA. The CDR3 loop is CASSLDRHPGGTNYGYTF. The CDR3 region has the DNA TGTGCCAGCAGCTTAGATCGCCATCCAGGGGGCACTAACTATGGCTACACCTTC.

The gene calls are TRBV29-1 and TRBJ2-1; 8 bases fit TRBD2. This CDR3 region has 16 residues. The V gene's germline CDR1 is SQVTM and CDR2 ANQGSEA. The junction had 11 bases not matched to a gene; V was cut back by 4 bases and J by 3 bases. The CDR3 region has the DNA TGCAGCGTTGTTGTGGCGGGAGGCACCCTCTACAATGAGCAGTTCTTC. Encoded protein: CSVVVAGGTLYNEQFF.

The chain recombines TRBV10-2 with TRBJ2-2; D not certain. This CDR3 is built from 11 residues. Germline CDR1 is WSHSY and CDR2 is SAAADI. Trimming took 4 bases from V and 8 from J, leaving 5 bases between them. The CDR3 DNA sequence: TGCGCCAGCAGTGTCCTGGGGGAGCTGTTTTTT. The encoded protein is CASSVLGELFF.

This clonotype was observed a handful of times. The rearrangement links TRBV20-1 to TRBJ2-6; tentatively, D is TRBD2 (5 bases). Germline assignment: CDR1 DFQATT and CDR2 SNEGSKA (reference sequence). The CDR3 has 15 amino acids. The V end lost 3 bases, the J end lost 0 bases, and 9 bases lay between the germline ends. CDR3 bases: TGCAGTGCTAGTCGAGGGAACTCTGGGGCCAACGTCCTGACTTTC. Encoded protein: CSASRGNSGANVLTF.

As concerns this clonotype: One junction end disagrees with the germline gene, perhaps due to a read error. The V gene is TRBV12-3 or TRBV12-4, the J gene TRBJ2-7, with TRBD1 as a possible D gene (5 bases). The DNA end is a closer match to TRBJ2-5, so the J assignment may be wrong. The CDR3 covers 12 residues. The CDR3 reads CGSSSPGETQYF. In DNA form, the CDR3 reads TGTGGCAGCAGTTCCCCAGGGGAGACCCAGTACTTC.